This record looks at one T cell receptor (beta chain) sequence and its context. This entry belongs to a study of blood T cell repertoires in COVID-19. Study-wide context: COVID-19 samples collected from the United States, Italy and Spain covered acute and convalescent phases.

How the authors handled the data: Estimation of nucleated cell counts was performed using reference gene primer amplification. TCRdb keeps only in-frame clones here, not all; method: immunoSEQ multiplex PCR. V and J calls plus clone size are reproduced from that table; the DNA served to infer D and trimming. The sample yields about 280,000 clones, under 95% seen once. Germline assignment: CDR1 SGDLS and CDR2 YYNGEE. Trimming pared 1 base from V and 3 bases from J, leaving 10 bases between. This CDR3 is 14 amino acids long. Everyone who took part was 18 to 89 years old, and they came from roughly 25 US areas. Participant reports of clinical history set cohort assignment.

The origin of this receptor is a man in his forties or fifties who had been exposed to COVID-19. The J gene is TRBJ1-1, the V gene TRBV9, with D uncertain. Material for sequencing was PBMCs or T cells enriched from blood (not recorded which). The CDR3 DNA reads TGTGCCAGCAGCGTACGAGGGATAGACACTGAAGCTTTCTTT. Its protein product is CASSVRGIDTEAFF. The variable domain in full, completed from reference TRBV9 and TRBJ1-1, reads DSGVTQTPKHLITATGQRVTLRCSPRSGDLSVYWYQQSLDQGLQFLIQYYNGEERAKGNILERFSAQQFPDLHSELNLSSLELGDSALYFCASSVRGIDTEAFFGQGTRLTVV.